This TCR beta chain originates from a study of shared clonotypes between healthy human individuals. Whole-study results and caveats: Naive CD4 clonotypes overlapped across a few donors at around 4.8%.

The table came from immunoSEQ multiplex PCR; TCRdb's copy has only in-frame clones and leaves some out. The sample includes 2,500,000 or so clones, under 95% of them seen just once. A remark on this clone: Its antigen is currently unknown.

J was trimmed by 6 bases and V by 3 bases; bases with no gene match: 7. Germline CDR1 is SGHTA and CDR2 is FQGNSA. The CDR3 loop spans 15 amino acids. Sequencing was performed on naive CD4+ T cells from PBMCs. As to subset: CD45RA+ positively selected. The sequence was obtained from a man aged 18 to 30 in good health. Some clones in this sample may be carry-over from other donors' samples. The chain uses TRBV7-2 and TRBJ2-3; 9 nucleotides agree with TRBD2. As DNA, the CDR3 is TGTGCCAGCAGCTTTAGCGGGAGCGCGGAGGATACGCAGTATTTT. It is translated as CASSFSGSAEDTQYF.